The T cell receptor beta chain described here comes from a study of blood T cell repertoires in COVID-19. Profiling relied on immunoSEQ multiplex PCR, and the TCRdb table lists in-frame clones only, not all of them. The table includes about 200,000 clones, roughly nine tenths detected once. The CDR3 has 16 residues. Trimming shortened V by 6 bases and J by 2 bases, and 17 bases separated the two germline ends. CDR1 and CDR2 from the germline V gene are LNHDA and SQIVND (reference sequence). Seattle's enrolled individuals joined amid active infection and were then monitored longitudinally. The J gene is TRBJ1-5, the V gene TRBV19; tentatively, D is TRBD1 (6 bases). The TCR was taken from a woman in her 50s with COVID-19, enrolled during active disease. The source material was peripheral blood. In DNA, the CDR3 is TGTGCCAGTAGGAGGGACACCAACAGCGGCAATCAGCCCCAGCATTTT. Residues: CASRRDTNSGNQPQHF.